These 15 T cell receptor beta chains share one sample of origin, sequenced in a study of neurological immune-mediated disorders. This sample's time point: longitudinal time-point 1 (baseline). TCRdb used MiXCR to reprocess the 5' RACE reads, holding one entry per CDR3 protein. The sample records over 55,000 distinct CDR3 sequences, roughly a tenth being singletons. Input material: PBMCs. The receptors shown here come from a man in his thirties or forties in good health.

This clonotype was counted between two and nine times. The chain carries TRBV6-1 and TRBJ2-3, with 13 bases that match TRBD2. Trimming removed 1 base from V and 4 bases from J; junction bases left unmatched: 5. This CDR3 is built from 17 residues. The germline CDR1 and CDR2 sequences are MNHNS and SASEGT. As DNA, the CDR3 is TGTGCCAGCAGTGAAGGAAGGACTAGCGGGAGCTCAGATACGCAGTATTTT. Encoded protein: CASSEGRTSGSSDTQYF.

This clonotype came up many times. The chain has TRBV5-1 and TRBJ1-2; the match to TRBD1 covers 9 bases. V lost 3 bases and J lost 7; bases outside the gene matches: 16. Germline CDR1 and CDR2: SGHRS and YFSETQ. The CDR3 length is 17 residues. The CDR3 region is CASSYDGDRGYSGGYTF. CDR3 bases: TGCGCCAGCAGCTACGACGGAGACAGGGGGTACTCTGGTGGCTACACCTTC.

In this sample, this clonotype turned up many times. The V gene is TRBV28, the J gene TRBJ2-7; no clear D gene. The CDR3 consists of 13 residues. V lost 1 base, J lost 2 bases, and 6 bases lay in between. CDR1 MDHEN and CDR2 SYDVKM come from the germline V gene. Here the CDR3 DNA reads TGTGCCAGCAGTTTATCGTCTGCCTACGAGCAGTACTTC. Its protein product is CASSLSSAYEQYF.

V is TRBV7-3 and J is TRBJ2-2; D may be TRBD1 or TRBD2 (5 bases each). Germline-derived CDR1 and CDR2 are SGHTA and FQGTGA. CDR3 size: 15 residues. V was cut by 5 bases and J by 5 bases, with 15 bases left in between. The CDR3 protein is CASSPGPGGTGELFF. CDR3 sequence (DNA): TGTGCCAGCAGCCCAGGCCCTGGGGGAACCGGGGAGCTGTTTTTT.

The J gene is TRBJ2-5, the V gene TRBV10-1; 7 nucleotides match TRBD2. This CDR3 has 16 amino acids. Germline V lookup: CDR1 WNHNN, CDR2 SYGVQD (reference sequence). Trimming removed 3 bases from V and 1 base from J; junction bases left unmatched: 8. The CDR3: CASSEGGLESQETQYF. The CDR3 DNA reads as TGCGCCAGCAGTGAAGGTGGACTAGAAAGCCAAGAGACCCAGTACTTC.

The chain is built from TRBV3-1 and TRBJ1-1, with unresolved D. CDR1 LGHDT and CDR2 YNNKEL come from the germline V gene (reference sequence). The V end lost 0 bases, the J end lost 1 base, and 6 bases lay between the germline ends. The CDR3 totals 14 residues. CDR3: CASSQEKENTEAFF. CDR3 DNA sequence: TGTGCCAGCAGCCAAGAGAAGGAGAACACTGAAGCTTTCTTT.

The chain employs TRBV11-2 and TRBJ1-3; D might be TRBD1 (5 bases). Germline CDR1 SGHAT, CDR2 FQNNGV. The CDR3 has 16 amino acids. V gave up 1 base and J gave up 0 bases, with 10 bases separating them. CDR3 protein: CASSLGGHPSGNTIYF. CDR3 DNA sequence: TGTGCCAGCAGCTTAGGAGGACACCCCTCTGGAAACACCATATATTTT.

This clonotype was counted many times. The chain joins TRBV10-3 to TRBJ1-2, with 7 bases that match TRBD1. After removal of 8 bases from V and 4 bases from J, the junction contained 7 bases not matched to a gene. Germline V gene sequence: CDR1 ENHRY, CDR2 SYGVKD. This CDR3 region has 13 residues. CDR3 DNA sequence: TGTGCCATCGGGGGAGGGACAGTCTATGGCTACACCTTC. Encoded protein: CAIGGGTVYGYTF.

This clonotype has a count of ten or more. This sequence joins TRBV20-1 and TRBJ2-4; 7 bases fit TRBD2. The germline CDR1 and CDR2 sequences are DFQATT and SNEGSKA (reference sequence). The V segment lost 4 bases and the J segment 0 bases; nucleotides outside the gene matches: 9. This CDR3 region has 16 residues. CDR3 in amino acids: CSATLWEGLAKNIQYF. The CDR3 nucleotides read TGCAGTGCTACCTTGTGGGAGGGCTTAGCCAAAAACATTCAGTACTTC.

This clonotype came up many times. This sequence joins TRBV4-2 and TRBJ2-7, with 10 bases matching TRBD2. This CDR3 spans 16 amino acids. J gave up 7 bases and V 4 bases, and 13 bases lay outside the gene matches. In germline, CDR1 is LGHNA, CDR2 YNFKEQ. Written as DNA, the CDR3 is TGTGCCAGCAGCCCAGGTGGGCTAGCGGGAGTCGGTGAGCAGTACTTC. Residues: CASSPGGLAGVGEQYF.

At least ten counts were recorded for this clonotype. This chain joins TRBV5-1 and TRBJ2-2; no firm D call. The V end was cut by 3 bases, the J end by 0 bases, with 9 bases between. Per the germline V gene, CDR1 is SGHRS and CDR2 is YFSETQ. The CDR3 extends over 15 amino acids. The CDR3 sequence: CASSSRAPNTGELFF. As DNA, the CDR3 is TGCGCCAGCAGCTCCCGGGCCCCGAACACCGGGGAGCTGTTTTTT. The complete variable domain, with remaining parts taken from reference TRBV5-1 and TRBJ2-2, reads KAGVTQTPRYLIKTRGQQVTLSCSPISGHRSVSWYQQTPGQGLQFLFEYFSETQRNKGNFPGRFSGRQFSNSRSEMNVSTLELGDSALYLCASSSRAPNTGELFFGEGSRLTVL.

This clonotype was recorded many times. This chain joins TRBV29-1 and TRBJ1-4; no reliable D call. Germline V gene data show CDR1 as SQVTM and CDR2 as ANQGSEA. Deletions cut 6 bases from V and 0 bases from J, with 14 bases between. The CDR3 is 15 residues long. CDR3 in DNA: TGCAGCGTGGGGTGGTTGGAGACAACTAATGAAAAACTGTTTTTT. It encodes CSVGWLETTNEKLFF. The complete variable domain, with remaining parts taken from reference TRBV29-1 and TRBJ1-4, reads SAVISQKPSRDICQRGTSLTIQCQVDSQVTMMFWYRQQPGQSLTLIATANQGSEATYESGFVIDKFPISRPNLTFSTLTVSNMSPEDSSIYLCSVGWLETTNEKLFFGSGTQLSVL.

The sample holds many counts of this clonotype. V is TRBV6-1 and J is TRBJ1-2; no clear D. CDR3 length: 14 amino acids. Trimming shortened V by 0 bases and J by 6 bases, and 11 bases separated the two germline ends. Per germline, CDR1 MNHNS and CDR2 SASEGT. The chain's CDR3 is CASSEAPRPHGYTF. The CDR3 DNA is TGTGCCAGCAGTGAAGCCCCCAGGCCCCATGGCTACACCTTC.

The V and J genes are TRBV19 and TRBJ1-1; tentatively, D is TRBD1 (5 bases). The CDR3 sequence is 14 residues long. The germline V gene has CDR1 LNHDA and CDR2 SQIVND (reference sequence). V was shortened by 5 bases and J by 1 base, with 11 bases between the two germline ends. CDR3 bases: TGTGCCAGTAGTTTCGGGGGACGGAACACTGAAGCTTTCTTT. Protein: CASSFGGRNTEAFF. Together with reference TRBV19 and TRBJ1-1, the CDR3 gives the full variable domain: DGGITQSPKYLFRKEGQNVTLSCEQNLNHDAMYWYRQDPGQGLRLIYYSQIVNDFQKGDIAEGYSVSREKKESFPLTVTSAQKNPTAFYLCASSFGGRNTEAFFGQGTRLTVV.

There are many counts of this clonotype. The gene calls are TRBV29-1 and TRBJ1-2, with 7 nucleotides matching TRBD1. This CDR3 is 13 amino acids long. CDR1 and CDR2 from the germline V gene are SQVTM and ANQGSEA. J was trimmed by 8 bases and V by 3 bases; bases with no gene match: 9. CDR3: CSVDWYQGEGYTF. The CDR3 coding sequence is TGCAGCGTTGACTGGTACCAGGGGGAAGGCTACACCTTC.